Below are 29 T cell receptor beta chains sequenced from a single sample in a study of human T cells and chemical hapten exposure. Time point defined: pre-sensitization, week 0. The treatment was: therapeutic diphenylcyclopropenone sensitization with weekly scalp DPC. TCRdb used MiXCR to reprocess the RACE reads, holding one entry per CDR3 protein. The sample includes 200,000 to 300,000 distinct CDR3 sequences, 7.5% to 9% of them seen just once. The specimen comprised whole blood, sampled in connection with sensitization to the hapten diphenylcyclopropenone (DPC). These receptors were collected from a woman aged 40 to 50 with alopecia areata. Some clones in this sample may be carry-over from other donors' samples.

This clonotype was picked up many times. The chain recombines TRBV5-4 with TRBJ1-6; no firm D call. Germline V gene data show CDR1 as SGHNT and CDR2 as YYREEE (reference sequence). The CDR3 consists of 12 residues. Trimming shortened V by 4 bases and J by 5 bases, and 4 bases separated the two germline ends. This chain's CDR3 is CASSLNNSPLHF. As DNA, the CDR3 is TGTGCCAGCAGCCTTAATAATTCACCCCTCCACTTT.

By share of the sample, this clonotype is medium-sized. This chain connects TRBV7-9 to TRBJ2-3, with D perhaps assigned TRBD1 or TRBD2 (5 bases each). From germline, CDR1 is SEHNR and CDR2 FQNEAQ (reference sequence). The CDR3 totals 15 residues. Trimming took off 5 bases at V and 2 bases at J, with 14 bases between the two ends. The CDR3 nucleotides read TGTGCCAGCAGCACAGGAGGATTTGACACAGATACGCAGTATTTT. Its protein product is CASSTGGFDTDTQYF.

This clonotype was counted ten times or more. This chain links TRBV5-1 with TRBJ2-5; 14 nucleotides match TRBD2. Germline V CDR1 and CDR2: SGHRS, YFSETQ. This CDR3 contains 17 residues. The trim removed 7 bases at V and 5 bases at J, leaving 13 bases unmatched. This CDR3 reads CASFTTPGLAGGETQYF. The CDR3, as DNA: TGCGCCAGCTTTACCACTCCAGGACTAGCGGGGGGCGAGACCCAGTACTTC.

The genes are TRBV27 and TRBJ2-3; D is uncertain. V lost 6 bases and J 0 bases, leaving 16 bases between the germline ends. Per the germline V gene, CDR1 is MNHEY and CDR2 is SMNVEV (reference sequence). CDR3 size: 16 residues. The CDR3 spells CASSPLKTFSTDTQYF. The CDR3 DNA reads TGTGCCAGCAGCCCATTAAAAACATTTAGCACAGATACGCAGTATTTT.

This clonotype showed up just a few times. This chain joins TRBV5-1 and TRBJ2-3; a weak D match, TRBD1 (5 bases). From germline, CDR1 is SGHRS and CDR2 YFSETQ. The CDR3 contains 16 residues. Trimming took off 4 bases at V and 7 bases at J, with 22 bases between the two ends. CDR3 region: CASSPAGSINSNTQYF. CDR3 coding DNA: TGCGCCAGCAGCCCCGCAGGGTCCATAAATTCCAATACGCAGTATTTT. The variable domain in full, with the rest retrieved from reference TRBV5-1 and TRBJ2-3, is KAGVTQTPRYLIKTRGQQVTLSCSPISGHRSVSWYQQTPGQGLQFLFEYFSETQRNKGNFPGRFSGRQFSNSRSEMNVSTLELGDSALYLCASSPAGSINSNTQYFGPGTRLTVL.

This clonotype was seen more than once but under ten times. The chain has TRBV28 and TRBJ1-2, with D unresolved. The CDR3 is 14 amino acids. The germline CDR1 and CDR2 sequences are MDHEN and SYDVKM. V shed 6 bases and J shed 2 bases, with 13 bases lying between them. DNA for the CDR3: TGTGCCAGCAGCACGCCAGAGAGGAACTATGGCTACACCTTC. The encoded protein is CASSTPERNYGYTF.

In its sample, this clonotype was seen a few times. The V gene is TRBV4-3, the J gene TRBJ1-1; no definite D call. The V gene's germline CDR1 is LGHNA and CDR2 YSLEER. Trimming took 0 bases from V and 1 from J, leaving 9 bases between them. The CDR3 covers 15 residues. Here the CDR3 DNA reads TGCGCCAGCAGCCAAGATCCACTCCGGAACACTGAAGCTTTCTTT. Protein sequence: CASSQDPLRNTEAFF.

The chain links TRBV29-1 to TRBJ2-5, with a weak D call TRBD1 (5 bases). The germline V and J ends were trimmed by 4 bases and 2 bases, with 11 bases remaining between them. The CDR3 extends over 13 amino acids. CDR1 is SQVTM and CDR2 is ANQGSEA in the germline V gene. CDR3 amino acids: CSVGKQAQETQYF. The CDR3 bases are TGCAGCGTTGGGAAACAGGCTCAAGAGACCCAGTACTTC.

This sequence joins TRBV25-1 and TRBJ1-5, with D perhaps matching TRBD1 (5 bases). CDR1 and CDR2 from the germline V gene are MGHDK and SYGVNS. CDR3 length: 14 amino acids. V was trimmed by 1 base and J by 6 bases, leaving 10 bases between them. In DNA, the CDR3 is TGTGCCAGCAGTGAATTTGGGCAGGGTCAGCCCCAGCATTTT. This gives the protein CASSEFGQGQPQHF.

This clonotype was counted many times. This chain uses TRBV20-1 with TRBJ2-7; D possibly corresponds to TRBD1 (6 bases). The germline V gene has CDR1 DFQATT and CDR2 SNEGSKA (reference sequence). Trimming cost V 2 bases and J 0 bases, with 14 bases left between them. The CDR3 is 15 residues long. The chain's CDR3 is CSARISWDNSYEQYF. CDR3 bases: TGCAGTGCTAGAATCAGCTGGGACAACTCCTACGAGCAGTACTTC.

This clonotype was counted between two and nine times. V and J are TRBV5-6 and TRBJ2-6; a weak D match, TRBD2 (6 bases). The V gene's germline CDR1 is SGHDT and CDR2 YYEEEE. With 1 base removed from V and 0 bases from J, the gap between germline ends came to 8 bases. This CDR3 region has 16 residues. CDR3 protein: CASSLMRGSGANVLTF. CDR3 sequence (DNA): TGTGCCAGCAGCTTGATGCGGGGCTCTGGGGCCAACGTCCTGACTTTC.

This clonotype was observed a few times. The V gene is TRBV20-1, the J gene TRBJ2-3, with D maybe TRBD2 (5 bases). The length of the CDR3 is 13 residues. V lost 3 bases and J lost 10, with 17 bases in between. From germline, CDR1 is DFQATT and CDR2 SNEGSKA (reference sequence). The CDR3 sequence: CSARRTAMEAQYF. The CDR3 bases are TGCAGTGCTAGGAGGACGGCGATGGAGGCGCAGTATTTT.

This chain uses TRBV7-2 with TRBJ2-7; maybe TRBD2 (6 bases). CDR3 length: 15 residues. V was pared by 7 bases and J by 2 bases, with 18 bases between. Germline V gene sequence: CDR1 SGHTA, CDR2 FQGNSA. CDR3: CASTPWDSLAYEQYF. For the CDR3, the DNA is TGTGCCAGCACCCCATGGGACTCGTTGGCCTACGAGCAGTACTTC.

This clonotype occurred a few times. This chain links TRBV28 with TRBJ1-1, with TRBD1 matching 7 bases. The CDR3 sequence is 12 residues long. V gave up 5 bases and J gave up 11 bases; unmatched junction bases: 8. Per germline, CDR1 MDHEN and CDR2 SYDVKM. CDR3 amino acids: CASSQRQGWAFF. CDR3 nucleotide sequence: TGTGCCAGCAGTCAGAGACAGGGCTGGGCTTTCTTT.

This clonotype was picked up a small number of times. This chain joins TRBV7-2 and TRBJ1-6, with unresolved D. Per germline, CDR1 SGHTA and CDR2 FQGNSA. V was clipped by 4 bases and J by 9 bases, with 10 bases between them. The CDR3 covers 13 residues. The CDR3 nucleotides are TGTGCCAGCAGCTCTACCGGGGTTTCACCCCTCCACTTT. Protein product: CASSSTGVSPLHF.

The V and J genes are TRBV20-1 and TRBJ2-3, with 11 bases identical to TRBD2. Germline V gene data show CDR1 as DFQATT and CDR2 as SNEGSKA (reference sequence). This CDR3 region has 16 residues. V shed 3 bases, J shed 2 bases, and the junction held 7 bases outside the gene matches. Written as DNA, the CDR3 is TGCAGTGCTAGCCCGACTAGCGGGGATTACACAGATACGCAGTATTTT. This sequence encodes CSASPTSGDYTDTQYF.

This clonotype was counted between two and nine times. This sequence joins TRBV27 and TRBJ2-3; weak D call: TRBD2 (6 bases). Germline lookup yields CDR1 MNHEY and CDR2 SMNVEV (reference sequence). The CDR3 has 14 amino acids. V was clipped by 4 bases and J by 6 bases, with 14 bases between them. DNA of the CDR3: TGTGCCAGCAGTTCACTAGTTGCGGGGGATACGCAGTATTTT. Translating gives CASSSLVAGDTQYF.

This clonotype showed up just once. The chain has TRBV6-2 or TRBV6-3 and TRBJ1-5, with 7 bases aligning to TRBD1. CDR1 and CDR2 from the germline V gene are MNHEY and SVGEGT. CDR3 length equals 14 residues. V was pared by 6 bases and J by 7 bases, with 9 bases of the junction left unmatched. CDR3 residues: CASSDLSQGQPQHF. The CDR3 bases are TGTGCCAGCAGCGACCTATCACAGGGGCAGCCCCAGCATTTT.

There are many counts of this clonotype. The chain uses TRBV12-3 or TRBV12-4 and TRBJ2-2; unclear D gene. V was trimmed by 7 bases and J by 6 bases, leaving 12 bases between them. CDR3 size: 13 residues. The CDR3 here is CASNPGFPGELFF. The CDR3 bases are TGTGCCAGCAACCCAGGATTTCCCGGGGAGCTGTTTTTT.

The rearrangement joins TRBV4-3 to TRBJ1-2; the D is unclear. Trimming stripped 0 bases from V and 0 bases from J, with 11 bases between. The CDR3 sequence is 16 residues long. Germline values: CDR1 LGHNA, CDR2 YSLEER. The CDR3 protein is CASSQDFRASNYGYTF. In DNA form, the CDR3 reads TGCGCCAGCAGCCAAGATTTCCGGGCGTCTAACTATGGCTACACCTTC.

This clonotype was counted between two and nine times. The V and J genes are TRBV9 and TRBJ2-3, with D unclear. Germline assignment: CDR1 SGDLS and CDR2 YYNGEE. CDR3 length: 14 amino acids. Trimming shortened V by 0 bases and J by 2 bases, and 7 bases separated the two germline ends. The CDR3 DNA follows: TGTGCCAGCAGCGTAGTTTCCTCCACAGATACGCAGTATTTT. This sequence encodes CASSVVSSTDTQYF.

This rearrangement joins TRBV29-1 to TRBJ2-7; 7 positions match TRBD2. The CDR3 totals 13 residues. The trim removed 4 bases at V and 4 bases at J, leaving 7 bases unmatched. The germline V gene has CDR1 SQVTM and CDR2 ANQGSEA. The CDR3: CSVATSDPYEQYF. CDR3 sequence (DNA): TGCAGCGTTGCTACTAGCGACCCGTACGAGCAGTACTTC.

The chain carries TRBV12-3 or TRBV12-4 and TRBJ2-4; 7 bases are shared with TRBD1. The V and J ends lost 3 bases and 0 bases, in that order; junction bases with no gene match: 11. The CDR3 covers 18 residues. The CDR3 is CASSFVGQLNLAKNIQYF. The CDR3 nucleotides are TGTGCCAGCAGTTTTGTGGGACAGTTAAACCTAGCCAAAAACATTCAGTACTTC.

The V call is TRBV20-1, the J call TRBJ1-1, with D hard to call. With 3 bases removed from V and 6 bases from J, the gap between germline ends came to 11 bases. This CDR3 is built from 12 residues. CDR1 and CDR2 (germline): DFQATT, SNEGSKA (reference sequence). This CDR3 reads CSASLGAAEAFF. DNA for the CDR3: TGCAGTGCTAGCCTGGGAGCGGCTGAAGCTTTCTTT.

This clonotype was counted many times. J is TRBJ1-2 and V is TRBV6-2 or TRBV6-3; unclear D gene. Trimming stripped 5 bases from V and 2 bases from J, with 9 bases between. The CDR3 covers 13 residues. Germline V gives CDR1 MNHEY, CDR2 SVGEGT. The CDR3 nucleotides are TGTGCCAGCAGTCTGGTGGTGAACTATGGCTACACCTTC. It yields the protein CASSLVVNYGYTF.

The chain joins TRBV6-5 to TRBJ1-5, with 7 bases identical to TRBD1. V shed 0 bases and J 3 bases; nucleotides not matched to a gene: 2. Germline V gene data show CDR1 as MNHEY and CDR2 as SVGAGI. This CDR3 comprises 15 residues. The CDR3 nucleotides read TGTGCCAGCAGTTACTCCGGGACAGACAATCAGCCCCAGCATTTT. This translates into CASSYSGTDNQPQHF.

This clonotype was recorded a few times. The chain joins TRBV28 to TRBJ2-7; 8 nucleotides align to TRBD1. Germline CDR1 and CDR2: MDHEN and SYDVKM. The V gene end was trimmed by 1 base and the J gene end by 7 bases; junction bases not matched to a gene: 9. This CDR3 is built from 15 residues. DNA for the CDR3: TGTGCCAGCAGTTTATCGGGCAGGGGGCGCCGGGAGCAGTACTTC. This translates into CASSLSGRGRREQYF.

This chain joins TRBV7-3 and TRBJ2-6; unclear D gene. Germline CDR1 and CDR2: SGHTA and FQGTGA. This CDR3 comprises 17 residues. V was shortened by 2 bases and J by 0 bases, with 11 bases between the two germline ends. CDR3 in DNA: TGTGCCAGCAGCTTACATGTCAGACTCTCTGGGGCCAACGTCCTGACTTTC. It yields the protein CASSLHVRLSGANVLTF.

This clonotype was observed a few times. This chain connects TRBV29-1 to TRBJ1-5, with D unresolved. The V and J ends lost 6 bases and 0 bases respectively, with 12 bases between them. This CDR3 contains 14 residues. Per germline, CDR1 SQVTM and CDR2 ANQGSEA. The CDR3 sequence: CSVERLDSNQPQHF. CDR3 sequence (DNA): TGCAGCGTCGAAAGACTGGATAGCAATCAGCCCCAGCATTTT.